Below are 20 T cell receptor beta chains sequenced from a single sample in a study of T cells in localized non-small cell lung cancer. Sequencing used immunoSEQ multiplex PCR; TCRdb keeps in-frame clones, though not all of them. The data contain about 130,000 clones, roughly 90% of them singletons. Sequenced material: peripheral blood, taken before any cancer treatment. The receptor set was obtained from a female donor of 60 years or more with stage I lung adenocarcinoma.

The chain recombines TRBV5-1 with TRBJ1-2; D uncertain. Germline V lookup: CDR1 SGHRS, CDR2 YFSETQ. The CDR3 spans 15 residues. The V end lost 3 bases, the J end lost 0 bases, and 12 bases lay between the germline ends. CDR3 coding DNA: TGCGCCAGCAGCTCCCGACCGGTAGCTAACTATGGCTACACCTTC. Translating it yields CASSSRPVANYGYTF.

V and J are TRBV2 and TRBJ2-5, with D unresolved. Trimming cost V 4 bases and J 0 bases, with 6 bases left between them. This CDR3 has 13 amino acids. The germline V gene encodes CDR1 SNHLY and CDR2 FYNNEI. CDR3 sequence: CASSVSYQETQYF. The CDR3 DNA follows: TGTGCCAGCAGTGTCTCGTACCAAGAGACCCAGTACTTC.

This chain joins TRBV28 and TRBJ1-1, with D maybe TRBD1 (5 bases). This CDR3 has 16 amino acids. V shed 3 bases and J shed 0 bases, with 14 bases lying between them. Looked up from germline, CDR1 is MDHEN and CDR2 is SYDVKM. The CDR3: CASSLRGELMNTEAFF. The CDR3 DNA follows: TGTGCCAGCAGTTTGAGGGGCGAACTCATGAACACTGAAGCTTTCTTT.

The V gene is TRBV11-3, the J gene TRBJ2-1; 7 positions match TRBD2. The V and J ends lost 5 bases and 7 bases, in that order; junction bases with no gene match: 23. Germline CDR1 reads SGHNT; CDR2 reads YENEEA. This CDR3 is built from 19 residues. CDR3 region: CASSPSRAGAGAGRNEQFF. The DNA of the CDR3 is TGTGCCAGCAGCCCCTCTAGGGCGGGAGCTGGGGCGGGACGGAATGAGCAGTTCTTC.

The chain combines TRBV7-3 with TRBJ2-1, with no clear D. The CDR3 runs to 13 residues. V dropped 4 bases and J dropped 8 bases, with 12 bases sitting between them. Per the germline V gene, CDR1 is SGHTA and CDR2 is FQGTGA. CDR3 nucleotide sequence: TGTGCCAGCAGCTCCCGCCCCCCGTATGAGCAGTTCTTC. It translates to CASSSRPPYEQFF.

V usage is TRBV5-1 and J usage is TRBJ2-1; TRBD2 might be the D (5 bases). Trimming took 0 bases from V and 4 from J, leaving 11 bases between them. The germline CDR1 and CDR2 sequences are SGHRS and YFSETQ. The CDR3 length is 15 residues. CDR3 sequence reads: CASSLGSAQYNEQFF. DNA of the CDR3: TGCGCCAGCAGCTTGGGTAGCGCACAATACAATGAGCAGTTCTTC.

The chain is built from TRBV10-2 and TRBJ2-7; 7 bases fit TRBD1. Germline CDR1 reads WSHSY; CDR2 reads SAAADI. V was pared by 2 bases and J by 2 bases, with 3 bases of the junction left unmatched. The length of the CDR3 is 14 residues. The CDR3 is CASSEKGTAYEQYF. In nucleotides, the CDR3 is TGCGCCAGCAGTGAGAAAGGGACAGCCTACGAGCAGTACTTC.

The V call is TRBV5-6, the J call TRBJ1-4; maybe TRBD1 (5 bases). This CDR3 is 14 amino acids long. Germline values: CDR1 SGHDT, CDR2 YYEEEE. V lost 3 bases and J lost 8, with 14 bases in between. The CDR3 bases are TGTGCCAGCAGCTCACAGGTCTCTGACGAAAAACTGTTTTTT. This translates into CASSSQVSDEKLFF.

The V call is TRBV6-5, the J call TRBJ2-1, with D perhaps assigned TRBD1 or TRBD2 (6 bases each). V shed 6 bases and J shed 3 bases, with 9 bases lying between them. This CDR3 is built from 13 residues. CDR1 is MNHEY and CDR2 is SVGAGI in the germline V gene. CDR3 region: CASRRDNYNEQFF. CDR3 in DNA: TGTGCCAGCAGGCGGGACAACTACAATGAGCAGTTCTTC.

The chain is built from TRBV6-5 and TRBJ2-6, with D perhaps TRBD1 (5 bases). Trimming removed 0 bases at V and 2 bases at J, with 5 bases between. This CDR3 comprises 15 residues. Germline V gives CDR1 MNHEY, CDR2 SVGAGI. As DNA, the CDR3 is TGTGCCAGCAGTTACTCCAGGGCTGGGGCCAACGTCCTGACTTTC. As protein: CASSYSRAGANVLTF.

The chain uses TRBV6-5 and TRBJ1-1; 7 nucleotides align to TRBD1. This CDR3 spans 14 amino acids. Germline trimming cut 5 bases from V and 0 bases from J; bases unmatched to any gene: 3. Germline CDR1 and CDR2: MNHEY and SVGAGI. The CDR3 region has the DNA TGTGCCAGCAGTACCACAGGGGTGAACACTGAAGCTTTCTTT. This sequence encodes CASSTTGVNTEAFF.

This chain uses TRBV6-1 with TRBJ2-2, with TRBD1 matching over 8 bases. The germline gives CDR1 MNHNS, CDR2 SASEGT. V shed 1 base and J 3 bases; nucleotides not matched to a gene: 1. CDR3 length: 15 residues. CDR3 DNA sequence: TGTGCCAGCAGTGAAGGGACAGGGTACACCGGGGAGCTGTTTTTT. Protein sequence: CASSEGTGYTGELFF.

This rearrangement joins TRBV14 to TRBJ2-1, with D possibly being TRBD2 (6 bases). V shed 1 base and J shed 7 bases, with 17 bases lying between them. CDR3 length equals 16 residues. The V gene's germline CDR1 is SGHDN and CDR2 FVKESK. CDR3 sequence reads: CASSQVTGSLRNEQFF. CDR3 nucleotides: TGTGCCAGCAGCCAAGTAACCGGGAGTTTGCGGAATGAGCAGTTCTTC.

In this sample, this clone turned up a few times. The chain uses TRBV29-1 and TRBJ1-1; 7 bases match TRBD1. This CDR3 region has 14 residues. Germline trimming cut 0 bases from V and 11 bases from J; bases unmatched to any gene: 12. The V gene's germline CDR1 is SQVTM and CDR2 ANQGSEA. CDR3 DNA sequence: TGCAGCGTTGAAGAGCGGACACAGGGGATACGGGCTTTCTTT. Amino acids: CSVEERTQGIRAFF.

The rearrangement joins TRBV7-6 to TRBJ1-5; D is uncertain. Germline assignment: CDR1 SGHVS and CDR2 FNYEAQ. V lost 3 bases, J lost 9 bases, and 18 bases lay in between. This CDR3 has 15 residues. CDR3: CASSLGSGPGWPQHF. CDR3 in DNA: TGTGCCAGCAGCTTGGGCTCCGGCCCTGGCTGGCCCCAGCATTTT.

This chain uses TRBV7-8 with TRBJ2-7, with a possible D match to TRBD2 (6 bases). The CDR3 length is 14 residues. The germline V and J ends were trimmed by 2 bases and 3 bases, with 11 bases remaining between them. Germline V gene sequence: CDR1 SGHVS, CDR2 FQNEAQ. CDR3 amino acids: CASSLRAGSYEQYF. CDR3 nucleotide sequence: TGTGCCAGCAGCTTACGGGCGGGAAGCTACGAGCAGTACTTC. The complete variable domain, with remaining parts taken from reference TRBV7-8 and TRBJ2-7, reads GAGVSQSPRYKVAKRGQDVALRCDPISGHVSLFWYQQALGQGPEFLTYFQNEAQLDKSGLPSDRFFAERPEGSVSTLKIQRTQQEDSAVYLCASSLRAGSYEQYFGPGTRLTVT.

This clone was seen only once. The chain links TRBV5-1 to TRBJ1-1, with TRBD1 identical over 10 bases. The J segment lost 0 bases and the V segment lost 0 bases, leaving 2 bases of the junction unmatched. The CDR3 spans 16 residues. Germline V gives CDR1 SGHRS, CDR2 YFSETQ. The CDR3 region has the DNA TGCGCCAGCAGCTTGGACGGACAGGGGGTGAACACTGAAGCTTTCTTT. This gives the protein CASSLDGQGVNTEAFF.

The V gene is TRBV29-1, the J gene TRBJ2-1; tentatively, D is TRBD2 (5 bases). Germline-derived CDR1 and CDR2 are SQVTM and ANQGSEA. Trimming left V 4 bases short and J 7 bases short, with 17 bases between. The CDR3 spans 14 residues. The CDR3 loop reads CSVGRLRQANEQFF. Written as DNA, the CDR3 is TGCAGCGTTGGACGACTACGGCAAGCGAATGAGCAGTTCTTC.

The chain combines TRBV6-1 with TRBJ2-3; possibly TRBD1 or TRBD2 for D (6 bases each). Deletions cut 2 bases from V and 0 bases from J, with 12 bases between. CDR3 length: 16 amino acids. Per germline, CDR1 MNHNS and CDR2 SASEGT. The CDR3 loop is CASSEYGGRSTDTQYF. The DNA of the CDR3 is TGTGCCAGCAGTGAATATGGGGGGCGCAGCACAGATACGCAGTATTTT.

The chain is built from TRBV29-1 and TRBJ2-2, with D perhaps TRBD2 (6 bases). The CDR3 has 17 amino acids. The ends were cut back, 3 bases at V and 3 bases at J, with 20 bases in the middle. Germline assignment: CDR1 SQVTM and CDR2 ANQGSEA. The chain's CDR3 is CSVEEGRKSADTGELFF. In nucleotides, the CDR3 is TGCAGCGTTGAGGAGGGCAGGAAATCTGCGGACACCGGGGAGCTGTTTTTT.